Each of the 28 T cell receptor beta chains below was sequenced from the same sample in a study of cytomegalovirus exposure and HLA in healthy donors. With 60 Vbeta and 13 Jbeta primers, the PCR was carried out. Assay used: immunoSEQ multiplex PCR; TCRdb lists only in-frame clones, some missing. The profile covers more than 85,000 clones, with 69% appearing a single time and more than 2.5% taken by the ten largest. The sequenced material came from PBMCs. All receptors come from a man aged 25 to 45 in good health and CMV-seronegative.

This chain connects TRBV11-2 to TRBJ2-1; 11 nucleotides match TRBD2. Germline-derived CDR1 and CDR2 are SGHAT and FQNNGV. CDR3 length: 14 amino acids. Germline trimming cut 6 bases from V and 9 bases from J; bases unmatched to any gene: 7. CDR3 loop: CASSFGTSGGEQFF. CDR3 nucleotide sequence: TGTGCCAGCAGTTTCGGGACTAGCGGCGGTGAGCAGTTCTTC.

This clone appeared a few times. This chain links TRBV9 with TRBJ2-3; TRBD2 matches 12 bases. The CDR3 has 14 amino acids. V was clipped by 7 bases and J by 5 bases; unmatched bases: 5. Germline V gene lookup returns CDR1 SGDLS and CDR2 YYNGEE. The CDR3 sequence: CASGGLAGQDTQYF. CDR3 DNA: TGTGCCAGCGGAGGACTAGCGGGACAAGATACGCAGTATTTT. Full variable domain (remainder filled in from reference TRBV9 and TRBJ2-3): DSGVTQTPKHLITATGQRVTLRCSPRSGDLSVYWYQQSLDQGLQFLIQYYNGEERAKGNILERFSAQQFPDLHSELNLSSLELGDSALYFCASGGLAGQDTQYFGPGTRLTVL.

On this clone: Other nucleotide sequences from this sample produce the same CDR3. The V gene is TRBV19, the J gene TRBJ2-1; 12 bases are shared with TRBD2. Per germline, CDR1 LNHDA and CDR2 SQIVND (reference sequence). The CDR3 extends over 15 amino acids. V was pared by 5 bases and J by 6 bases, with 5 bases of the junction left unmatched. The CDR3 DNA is TGTGCCAGTAGTTCACCGGGACTAGCGGGCAATGAGCAGTTCTTC. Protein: CASSSPGLAGNEQFF.

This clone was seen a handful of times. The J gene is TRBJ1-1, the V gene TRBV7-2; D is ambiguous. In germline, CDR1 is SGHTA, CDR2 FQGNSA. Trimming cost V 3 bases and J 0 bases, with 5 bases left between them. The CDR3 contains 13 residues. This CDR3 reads CASSFAMNTEAFF. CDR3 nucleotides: TGTGCCAGCAGCTTCGCTATGAACACTGAAGCTTTCTTT.

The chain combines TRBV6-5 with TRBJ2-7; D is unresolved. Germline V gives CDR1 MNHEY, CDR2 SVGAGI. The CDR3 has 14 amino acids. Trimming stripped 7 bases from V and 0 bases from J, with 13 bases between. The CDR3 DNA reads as TGTGCCAGCACATTAACCCTCTACTCCTACGAGCAGTACTTC. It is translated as CASTLTLYSYEQYF.

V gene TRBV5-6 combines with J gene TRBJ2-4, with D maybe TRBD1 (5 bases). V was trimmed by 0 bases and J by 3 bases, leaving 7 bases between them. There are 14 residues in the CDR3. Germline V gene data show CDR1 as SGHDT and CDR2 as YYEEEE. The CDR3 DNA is TGTGCCAGCAGCTTGGCAGGGCTCAAAAACATTCAGTACTTC. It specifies CASSLAGLKNIQYF.

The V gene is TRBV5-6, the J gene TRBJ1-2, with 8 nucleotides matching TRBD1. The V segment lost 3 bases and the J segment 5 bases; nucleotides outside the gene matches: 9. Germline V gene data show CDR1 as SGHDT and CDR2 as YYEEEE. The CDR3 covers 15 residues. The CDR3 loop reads CASSSWTGPSYGYTF. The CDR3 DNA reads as TGTGCCAGCAGCTCCTGGACAGGGCCCAGTTATGGCTACACCTTC.

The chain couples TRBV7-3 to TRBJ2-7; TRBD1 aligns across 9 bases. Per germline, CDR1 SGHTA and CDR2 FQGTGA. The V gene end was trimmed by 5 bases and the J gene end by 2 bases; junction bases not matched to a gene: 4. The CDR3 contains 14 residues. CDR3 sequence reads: CASSPGTGTYEQYF. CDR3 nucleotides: TGTGCCAGCAGCCCGGGGACAGGGACCTACGAGCAGTACTTC.

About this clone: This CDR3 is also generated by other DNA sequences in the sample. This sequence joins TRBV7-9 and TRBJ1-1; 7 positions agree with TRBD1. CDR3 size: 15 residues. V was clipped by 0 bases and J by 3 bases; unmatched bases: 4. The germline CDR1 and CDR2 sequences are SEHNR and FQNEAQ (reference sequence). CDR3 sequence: CASSLADRADTEAFF. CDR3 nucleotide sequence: TGTGCCAGCAGCTTAGCCGACAGGGCAGACACTGAAGCTTTCTTT.

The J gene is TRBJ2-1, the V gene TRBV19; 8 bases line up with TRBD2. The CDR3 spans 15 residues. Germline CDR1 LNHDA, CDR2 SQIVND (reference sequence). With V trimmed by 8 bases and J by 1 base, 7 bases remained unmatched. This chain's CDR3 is CASAPGGRSYNEQFF. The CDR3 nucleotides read TGTGCCAGTGCCCCGGGCGGGAGGTCCTACAATGAGCAGTTCTTC.

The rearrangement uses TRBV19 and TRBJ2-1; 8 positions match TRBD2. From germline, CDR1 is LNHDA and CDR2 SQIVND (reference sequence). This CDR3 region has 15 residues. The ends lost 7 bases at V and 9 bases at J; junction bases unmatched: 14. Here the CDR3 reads CASTPGGGIHSEQFF. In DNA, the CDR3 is TGTGCCAGTACCCCGGGGGGGGGAATTCATAGTGAGCAGTTCTTC.

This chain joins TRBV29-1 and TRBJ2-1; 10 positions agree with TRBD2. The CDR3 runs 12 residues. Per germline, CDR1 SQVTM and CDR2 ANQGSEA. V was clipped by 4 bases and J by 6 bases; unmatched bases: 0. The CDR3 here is CSVGLAGNEQFF. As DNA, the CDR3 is TGCAGCGTTGGACTAGCGGGCAATGAGCAGTTCTTC.

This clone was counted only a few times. DNA for the CDR3: TGTGCCAGCTCACCACTTAAGCTGACAGGCCCCTATGGCTACACCTTC. This gives the protein CASSPLKLTGPYGYTF. The chain combines TRBV18 with TRBJ1-2; D possibly corresponds to TRBD1 (6 bases). This CDR3 has 16 amino acids. Germline V gives CDR1 KGHSH, CDR2 LQKENI. Trimming stripped 1 base from V and 4 bases from J, with 16 bases between.

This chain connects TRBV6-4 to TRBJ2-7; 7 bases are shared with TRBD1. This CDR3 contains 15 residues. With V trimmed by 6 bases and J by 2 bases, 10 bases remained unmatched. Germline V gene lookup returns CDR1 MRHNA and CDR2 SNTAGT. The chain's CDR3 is CASSSRQGSAYEQYF. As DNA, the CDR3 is TGTGCCAGCAGCTCCAGACAGGGATCGGCCTACGAGCAGTACTTC.

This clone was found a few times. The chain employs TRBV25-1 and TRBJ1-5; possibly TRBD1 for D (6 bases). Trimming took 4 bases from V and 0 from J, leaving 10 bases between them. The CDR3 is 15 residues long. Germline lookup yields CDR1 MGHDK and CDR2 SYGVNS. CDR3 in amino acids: CASSGRDISNQPQHF. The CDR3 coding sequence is TGTGCCAGCAGTGGCCGGGACATTAGCAATCAGCCCCAGCATTTT. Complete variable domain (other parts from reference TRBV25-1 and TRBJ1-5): EADIYQTPRYLVIGTGKKITLECSQTMGHDKMYWYQQDPGMELHLIHYSYGVNSTEKGDLSSESTVSRIRTEHFPLTLESARPSHTSQYLCASSGRDISNQPQHFGDGTRLSIL.

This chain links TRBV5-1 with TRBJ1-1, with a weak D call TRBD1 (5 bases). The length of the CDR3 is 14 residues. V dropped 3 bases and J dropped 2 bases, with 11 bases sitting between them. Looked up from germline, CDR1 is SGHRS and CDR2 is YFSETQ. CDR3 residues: CASSSRGGNTEAFF. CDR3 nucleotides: TGCGCCAGCAGCTCTCGGGGGGGTAACACTGAAGCTTTCTTT.

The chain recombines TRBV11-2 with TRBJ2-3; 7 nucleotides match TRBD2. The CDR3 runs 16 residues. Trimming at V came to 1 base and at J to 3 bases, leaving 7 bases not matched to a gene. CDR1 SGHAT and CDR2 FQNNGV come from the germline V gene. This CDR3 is CASSLGVGAGTDTQYF. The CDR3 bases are TGTGCCAGCAGCTTAGGGGTGGGAGCGGGAACAGATACGCAGTATTTT.

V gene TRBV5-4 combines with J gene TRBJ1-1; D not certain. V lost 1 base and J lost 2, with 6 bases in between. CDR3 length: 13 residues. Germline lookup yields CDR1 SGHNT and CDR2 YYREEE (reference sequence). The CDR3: CASSLSQNTEAFF. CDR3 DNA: TGTGCCAGCAGCTTGTCACAAAACACTGAAGCTTTCTTT.

CDR3 bases: TGTGCCAGCAGCCCTAGCGGGGCTGGGACCTACGAGCAGTACTTC. Residues: CASSPSGAGTYEQYF. The chain carries TRBV9 and TRBJ2-5, with TRBD2 matching over 9 bases. Gene TRBJ2-7 matches the end of the DNA better, so the J call may be wrong. This CDR3 region has 15 residues. The germline gives CDR1 SGDLS, CDR2 YYNGEE.

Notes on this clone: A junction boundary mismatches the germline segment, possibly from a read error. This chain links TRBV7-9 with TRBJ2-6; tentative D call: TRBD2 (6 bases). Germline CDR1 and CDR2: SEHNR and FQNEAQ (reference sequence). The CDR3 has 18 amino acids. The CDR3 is CSSSLARGLSSGANVLTF. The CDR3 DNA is TGTTCCAGCAGCTTAGCGAGGGGACTGAGTTCTGGGGCCAACGTCCTGACTTTC.

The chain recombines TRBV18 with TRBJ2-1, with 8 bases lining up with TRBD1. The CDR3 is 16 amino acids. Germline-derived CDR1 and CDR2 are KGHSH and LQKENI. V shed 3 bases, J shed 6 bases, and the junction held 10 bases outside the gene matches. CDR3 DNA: TGTGCCAGCTCACCTAATCTGGGACAGGTGTTCAATGAGCAGTTCTTC. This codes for CASSPNLGQVFNEQFF.

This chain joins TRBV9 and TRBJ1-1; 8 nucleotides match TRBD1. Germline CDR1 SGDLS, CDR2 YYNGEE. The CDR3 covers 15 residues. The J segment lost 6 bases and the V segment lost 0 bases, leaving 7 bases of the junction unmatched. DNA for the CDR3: TGTGCCAGCAGCGTAGGTCCGGACAGGGTGGCTGAAGCTTTCTTT. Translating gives CASSVGPDRVAEAFF.

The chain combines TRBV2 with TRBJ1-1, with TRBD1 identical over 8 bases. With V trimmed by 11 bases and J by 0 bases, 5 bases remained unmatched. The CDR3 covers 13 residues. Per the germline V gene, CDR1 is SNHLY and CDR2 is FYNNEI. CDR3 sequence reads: CAGGQAMNTEAFF. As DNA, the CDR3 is TGTGCCGGGGGACAGGCAATGAACACTGAAGCTTTCTTT.

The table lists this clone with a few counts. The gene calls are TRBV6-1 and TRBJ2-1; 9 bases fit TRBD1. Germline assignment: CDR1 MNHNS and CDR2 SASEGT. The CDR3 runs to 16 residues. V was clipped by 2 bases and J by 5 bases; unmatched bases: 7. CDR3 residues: CASSEKGGTGNNEQFF. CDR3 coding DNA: TGTGCCAGCAGTGAAAAGGGGGGGACAGGGAACAATGAGCAGTTCTTC.

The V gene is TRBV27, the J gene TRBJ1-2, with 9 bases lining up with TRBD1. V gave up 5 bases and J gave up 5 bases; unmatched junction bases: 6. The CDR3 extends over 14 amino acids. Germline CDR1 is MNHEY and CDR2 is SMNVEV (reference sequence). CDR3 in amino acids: CASSTQGARYGYTF. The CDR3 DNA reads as TGTGCCAGCAGTACACAGGGGGCGAGGTATGGCTACACCTTC.

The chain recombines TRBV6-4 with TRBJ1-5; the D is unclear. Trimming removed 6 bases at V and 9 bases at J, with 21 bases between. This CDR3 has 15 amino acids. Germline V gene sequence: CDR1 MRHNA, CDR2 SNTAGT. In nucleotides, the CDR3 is TGTGCCAGCAGCTCGGACGGGAGTTTGGGGTGGCCCCAGCATTTT. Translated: CASSSDGSLGWPQHF.

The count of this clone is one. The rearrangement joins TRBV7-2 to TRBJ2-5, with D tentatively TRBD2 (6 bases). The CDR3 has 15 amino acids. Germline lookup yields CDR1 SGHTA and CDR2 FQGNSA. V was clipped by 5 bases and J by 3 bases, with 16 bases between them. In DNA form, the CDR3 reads TGTGCCAGCAGCCTCAATCTAGCGACAGAAGAGACCCAGTACTTC. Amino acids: CASSLNLATEETQYF.

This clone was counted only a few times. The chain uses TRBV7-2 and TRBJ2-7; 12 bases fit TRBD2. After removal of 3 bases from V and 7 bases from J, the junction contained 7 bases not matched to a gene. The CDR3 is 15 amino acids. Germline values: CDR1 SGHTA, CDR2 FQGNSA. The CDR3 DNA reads TGTGCCAGCAGCTTCCCTAGCGGGAGGGAGGAAGAGCAGTACTTC. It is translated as CASSFPSGREEEQYF.